Below, 14 T cell receptor beta chains from the same sample are listed, as sequenced in a study of regulatory dendritic cells for organ transplantation. Clones were sequenced by immunoSEQ multiplex PCR, and TCRdb holds only the in-frame ones, with some missing. The sample gives 13,000 or so clones, just under 90% of which show up once; about 0.24% is in the top ten. Their antigen targets remain unknown. Sorted subsets were CFSE-labeled and cultured approximately 5 days with allogeneic dendritic cells. Sequenced sample: naive CD8+ T cells from blood cultured with regulatory dendritic cells. Subset in this sample: CD45RA+ naive T cells. All receptors derive from a human donor in good health.

This clone has just a few counts. The chain joins TRBV11-2 to TRBJ2-1; D might be TRBD2 (6 bases). CDR1 and CDR2 (germline): SGHAT, FQNNGV. This CDR3 has 16 amino acids. V was clipped by 4 bases and J by 8 bases, with 21 bases between them. The CDR3 sequence: CASSSTFGTPTDEQFF. CDR3 nucleotide sequence: TGTGCCAGCAGCTCAACCTTCGGGACTCCAACTGATGAGCAGTTCTTC.

This sequence joins TRBV28 and TRBJ2-1; 8 nucleotides align to TRBD2. V lost 2 bases to trimming and J lost 1 base; unmatched junction nucleotides: 4. Germline V CDR1 and CDR2: MDHEN, SYDVKM. This CDR3 has 16 residues. This CDR3 reads CASSLLSGSSYNEQFF. CDR3 nucleotides: TGTGCCAGCAGTTTACTGAGCGGGAGTTCCTACAATGAGCAGTTCTTC. Using reference TRBV28 and TRBJ2-1 for the parts outside the CDR3, the full variable domain is DVKVTQSSRYLVKRTGEKVFLECVQDMDHENMFWYRQDPGLGLRLIYFSYDVKMKEKGDIPEGYSVSREKKERFSLILESASTNQTSMYLCASSLLSGSSYNEQFFGPGTRLTVL.

This clone came up a few times. The chain uses TRBV25-1 and TRBJ2-7; no clear D gene. Germline CDR1 and CDR2: MGHDK and SYGVNS. The CDR3 is 14 residues long. V gave up 3 bases and J gave up 7 bases, with 16 bases separating them. CDR3 nucleotides: TGTGCCAGCAGTGATGTTGAGAACCTTCGGGAGCAGTACTTC. This encodes CASSDVENLREQYF.

The chain links TRBV4-1 to TRBJ2-7, with 8 bases matching TRBD2. Germline V gene lookup returns CDR1 MGHRA and CDR2 YSYEKL. This CDR3 region has 15 residues. V shed 1 base, J shed 3 bases, and the junction held 5 bases outside the gene matches. The CDR3, as DNA: TGCGCCAGCAGCCAAGGGGGCAGCGGGGGCTACGAGCAGTACTTC. The encoded protein is CASSQGGSGGYEQYF.

The chain recombines TRBV27 with TRBJ2-3, with 10 bases identical to TRBD1. The junction had 6 bases not matched to a gene; V was cut back by 5 bases and J by 4 bases. In germline, CDR1 is MNHEY, CDR2 SMNVEV (reference sequence). The CDR3 has 15 amino acids. The CDR3 here is CASSRQGALADTQYF. The CDR3, as DNA: TGTGCCAGCAGTCGACAGGGGGCGCTGGCAGATACGCAGTATTTT.

This chain connects TRBV28 to TRBJ2-7; perhaps D is TRBD1 or TRBD2 (5 bases each). The CDR3 covers 13 residues. The ends were cut back, 10 bases at V and 2 bases at J, with 15 bases in the middle. Germline lookup yields CDR1 MDHEN and CDR2 SYDVKM. CDR3 loop: CATTGPGAYEQYF. CDR3 bases: TGTGCCACCACGGGACCCGGGGCCTACGAGCAGTACTTC.

J is TRBJ2-5 and V is TRBV28, with D possibly being TRBD1 or TRBD2 (6 bases each). The ends were cut back, 5 bases at V and 4 bases at J, with 17 bases in the middle. The CDR3 contains 15 residues. Germline CDR1 and CDR2: MDHEN and SYDVKM. The CDR3 nucleotides are TGTGCCAGCAGTCAAGAGTTGGGGGGCTTAGAGACCCAGTACTTC. Residues: CASSQELGGLETQYF.

This chain links TRBV7-2 with TRBJ2-2; D not certain. This CDR3 has 16 residues. Looked up from germline, CDR1 is SGHTA and CDR2 is FQGNSA. The V gene lost 7 bases and the J gene lost 3 bases, with 18 bases spanning the gap. CDR3 nucleotide sequence: TGTGCCAGCAAACTGAACCTGCAACGGCACACCGGGGAGCTGTTTTTT. It translates to CASKLNLQRHTGELFF.

The chain recombines TRBV28 with TRBJ2-7; perhaps D is TRBD1 or TRBD2 (6 bases each). The CDR3 is 14 residues long. Germline CDR1 is MDHEN and CDR2 is SYDVKM. The V end was cut by 2 bases, the J end by 4 bases, with 12 bases between. The CDR3 DNA sequence: TGTGCCAGCAGTTTAGTGGGGGGCGCGTACGAGCAGTACTTC. It encodes CASSLVGGAYEQYF.

V is TRBV4-1 and J is TRBJ2-7; TRBD2 is a possible D gene (5 bases). Germline assignment: CDR1 MGHRA and CDR2 YSYEKL. CDR3 size: 12 residues. Trimming took 1 base from V and 8 from J, leaving 9 bases between them. The CDR3 nucleotides read TGCGCCAGCAGCCAAGGAGGGCTACAGCAGTACTTC. Amino acids: CASSQGGLQQYF.

The chain links TRBV2 to TRBJ1-4; tentatively, D is TRBD1 (6 bases). V lost 7 bases and J 4 bases, leaving 13 bases between the germline ends. CDR3 length: 14 amino acids. Germline CDR1 SNHLY, CDR2 FYNNEI. The CDR3 spells CASTQGPNNEKLFF. For the CDR3, the DNA is TGTGCCAGCACCCAGGGGCCCAATAATGAAAAACTGTTTTTT.

This clone was seen only a few times. This sequence joins TRBV21-1 and TRBJ2-1. TRBV21-1 is a pseudogene segment. This CDR3 has 13 amino acids. Here the CDR3 reads CASSKEAYNEQFF. CDR3 DNA sequence: TGTGCCAGCAGCAAAGAGGCCTACAATGAGCAGTTCTTC.

This sequence joins TRBV7-3 and TRBJ1-2; D unresolved. This CDR3 is built from 12 residues. The germline V gene encodes CDR1 SGHTA and CDR2 FQGTGA. V was trimmed by 5 bases and J by 4 bases, leaving 8 bases between them. CDR3 region: CASSRWGYGYTF. The CDR3 nucleotides read TGTGCCAGCAGCCGATGGGGCTATGGCTACACCTTC.

This clone was seen a few times. V usage is TRBV28 and J usage is TRBJ2-7; D is unresolved. Germline V gives CDR1 MDHEN, CDR2 SYDVKM. CDR3 length: 12 amino acids. Trimming removed 6 bases at V and 1 base at J, with 7 bases between. The CDR3 here is CASRHGSYEQYF. CDR3 coding DNA: TGTGCCAGCAGACACGGTTCCTACGAGCAGTACTTC.